This is a list of T cell receptor beta chains from one sample in a study of long-term antiretroviral therapy in people with HIV. Sequenced by immunoSEQ multiplex PCR; TCRdb stores in-frame clones only, minus some. The data hold roughly 30,000 clones, with approximately 88% observed a single time. The sequencing used unsorted PBMCs, collected about 2.7 years after starting antiretroviral therapy. The receptors originated from a man aged 30 to 45 with HIV. The CDR3 runs from the conserved cysteine through the conserved F or W. A D gene is named only where the DNA matches it firmly. Clone size, where shown, is once, few, many, or a class for clones that have expanded.

V	size	J	D	DNA	CDR3
TRBV6-6	.	TRBJ1-1	.	TGTGCCAGCAGTTACAAGGGCAGTACTGAAGCTTTCTTT	CASSYKGSTEAFF
TRBV28	.	TRBJ1-2	TRBD1	TGTGCCAGCAGGGATACATTGACAGGGGTTGGCTACACCTTC	CASRDTLTGVGYTF
TRBV5-1	.	TRBJ2-3	TRBD2	TGCGCCAGCAGCACCCGAGCGGGGGGGCGTGGAGATACGCAGTATTTT	CASSTRAGGRGDTQYF
TRBV27	.	TRBJ2-3	.	TGTGCCAGCAGTCGGCTAACTGTCACAGATACGCAGTATTTT	CASSRLTVTDTQYF
TRBV5-1	.	TRBJ1-2	.	TGCGCCAGCAGCTTTAGGACTGGGAATGGCTACACCTTC	CASSFRTGNGYTF
TRBV5-1	.	TRBJ1-1	.	TGCGCCAGCAGCTTGGCCGGGGGCGGCACTGAAGCTTTCTTT	CASSLAGGGTEAFF
TRBV18	.	TRBJ2-3	.	TGTGCCAGCTCATTAGGGTCGAGCACAGATACGCAGTATTTT	CASSLGSSTDTQYF
TRBV6-5	few	TRBJ2-7	TRBD1	TGTGCCAGCAGATCGGGACAGGTATACGAGCAGTACTTC	CASRSGQVYEQYF
TRBV4-1	once	TRBJ2-1	.	TGCGCCAGCAGCCATACCGCCCTCCGAGGCCAGAATGAGCAGTTCTTC	CASSHTALRGQNEQFF
TRBV6-1	.	TRBJ2-5	TRBD2	TGTGCCAGCAGTGAAGCGCTCGCAAGCGGGGGGTCCCAAGAGACCCAGTACTTC	CASSEALASGGSQETQYF
TRBV19	few	TRBJ1-2	TRBD1	TGTGCCAGTAGGCAAGGACAGGGTAACTATGGCTACACCTTC	CASRQGQGNYGYTF
TRBV19	.	TRBJ2-7	.	TGTGCCAGTAGTATAGGTCCAGGGGAGCACGAGCAGTACTTC	CASSIGPGEHEQYF
TRBV5-1	.	TRBJ2-3	TRBD1	TGCGCCAGCAGCGAGAACAGGGGACAGTCGACAGATACGCAGTATTTT	CASSENRGQSTDTQYF
TRBV2	.	TRBJ2-3	TRBD2	TGTGCCAGATCCTCCGGGACTATATCCACAGATACGCAGTATTTT	CARSSGTISTDTQYF
TRBV6-1	few	TRBJ2-7	TRBD1	TGTGCCAGCAGTCTCCAACAGGGGCGCTCCTACGAGCAGTACTTC	CASSLQQGRSYEQYF
TRBV2	once	TRBJ2-7	.	TGTGCCAGCAGTGAACAGGGGGGTTTCCTCGAGCAGTACTTC	CASSEQGGFLEQYF
TRBV19	.	TRBJ1-1	.	TGTGCCAGTAGATGGGGCAGGGGGAACACTGAAGCTTTCTTT	CASRWGRGNTEAFF
TRBV30	few	TRBJ2-3	TRBD2	TGTGCCTGGTCCGAATTAGCGGGAGAAGGCACAGATACGCAGTATTTT	CAWSELAGEGTDTQYF
TRBV6-6	.	TRBJ2-3	.	TGTGCCAGCAGTTACACCGGTCCCCGGGCAGATACGCAGTATTTT	CASSYTGPRADTQYF
TRBV6-6	.	TRBJ1-6	.	TGTGCCAGCAGAAGCTCCTATAATTCACCCCTCCACTTT	CASRSSYNSPLHF
TRBV19	.	TRBJ2-2	TRBD2	TGTGCCAGTTTCCGAACAGGGACTAGCAGCACCGGGGAGCTGTTTTTT	CASFRTGTSSTGELFF
TRBV5-4	.	TRBJ2-1	.	TGTGCCAGCAGCTCCTACGGGAGCTCCTACAATGAGCAGTTCTTC	CASSSYGSSYNEQFF
TRBV29-1	.	TRBJ2-2	TRBD1	TGCAGCGTTACGGGACAGGGAAACACCGGGGAGCTGTTTTTT	CSVTGQGNTGELFF
TRBV6-1	.	TRBJ2-7	.	TGTGCCAGCAGTGACGTGGCATCCGGGAGCTTCGTCTGGCAGTACTTC	CASSDVASGSFVWQYF
TRBV28	.	TRBJ1-2	.	TGTGCCAGCAGTCCACCCGACAGTCCTTGGGGCTACACCTTC	CASSPPDSPWGYTF
TRBV4-3	.	TRBJ2-1	TRBD2	TGCGCCAGCAGCCGCAAGGGACTAGCGGATTACAATGAGCAGTTCTTC	CASSRKGLADYNEQFF
TRBV7-9	few	TRBJ1-5	.	TGTGCCAGCAGCTTAGAAGGAGGGGACCCCAATCAGCCCCAGCATTTT	CASSLEGGDPNQPQHF
TRBV18	once	TRBJ2-5	.	TGTGCCAGCTCACAGGGTAGCCAAGAGACCCAGTACTTC	CASSQGSQETQYF
TRBV6-5	.	TRBJ2-5	.	TGTGCCAGCGCCAACGGGGGAGAAGAGACCCAGTACTTC	CASANGGEETQYF
TRBV7-9	.	TRBJ1-6	TRBD1	TGTGCCAGCAGCCCTGACAGGGGACTTAATTCACCCCTCCACTTT	CASSPDRGLNSPLHF
TRBV29-1	.	TRBJ1-2	.	TGCAGCGTTGAAGAGACAGGTCGGGGGGACTATGGCTACACCTTC	CSVEETGRGDYGYTF
TRBV28	.	TRBJ1-3	.	TGTGCCAGCAGCCCAGGGATCCGAGTAGGAAACACCATATATTTT	CASSPGIRVGNTIYF
TRBV7-8	.	TRBJ1-5	.	TGTGCCAGCAGCTTGGAGCGGCTTAGCCCGGCGCGGCCCCAGCATTTT	CASSLERLSPARPQHF